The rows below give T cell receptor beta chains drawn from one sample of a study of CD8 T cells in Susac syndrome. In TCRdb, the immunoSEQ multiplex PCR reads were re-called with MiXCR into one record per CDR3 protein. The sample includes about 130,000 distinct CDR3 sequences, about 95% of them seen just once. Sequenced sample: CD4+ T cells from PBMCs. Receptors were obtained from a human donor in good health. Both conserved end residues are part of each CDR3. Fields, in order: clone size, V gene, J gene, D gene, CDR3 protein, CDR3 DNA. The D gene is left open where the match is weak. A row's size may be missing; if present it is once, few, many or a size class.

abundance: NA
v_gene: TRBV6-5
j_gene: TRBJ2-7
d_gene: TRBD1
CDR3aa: CASRGTGRDEQYF
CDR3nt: TGTGCCAGCAGAGGGACAGGGAGGGACGAGCAGTACTTC

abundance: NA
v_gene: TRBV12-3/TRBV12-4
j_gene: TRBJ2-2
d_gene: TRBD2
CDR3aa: CASSGQLAGTGELFF
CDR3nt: TGTGCCAGCAGCGGACAGCTAGCGGGCACCGGGGAGCTGTTTTTT

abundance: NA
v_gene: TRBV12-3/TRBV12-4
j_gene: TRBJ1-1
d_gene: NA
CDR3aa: CASSLLLGANTEAFF
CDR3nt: TGTGCCAGCAGTTTACTTTTAGGTGCGAACACTGAAGCTTTCTTT

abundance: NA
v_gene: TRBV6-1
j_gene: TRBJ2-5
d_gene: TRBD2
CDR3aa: CASSEARVAGDETQYF
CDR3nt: TGTGCCAGCAGTGAAGCGAGAGTAGCGGGAGACGAGACCCAGTACTTC

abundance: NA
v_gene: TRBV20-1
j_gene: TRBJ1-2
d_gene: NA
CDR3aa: CSARDLGRVAYGYTF
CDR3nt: TGCAGTGCTAGAGATCTCGGCAGGGTAGCCTATGGCTACACCTTC

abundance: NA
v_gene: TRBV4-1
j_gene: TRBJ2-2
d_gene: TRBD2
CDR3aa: CASSHGLAGGANTGELFF
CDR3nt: TGCGCCAGCAGCCACGGACTAGCGGGAGGCGCGAACACCGGGGAGCTGTTTTTT

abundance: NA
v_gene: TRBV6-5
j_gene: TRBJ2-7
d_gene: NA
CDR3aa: CASSYSGRGVHEQYF
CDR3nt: TGTGCCAGCAGTTACTCAGGAAGGGGGGTTCACGAGCAGTACTTC

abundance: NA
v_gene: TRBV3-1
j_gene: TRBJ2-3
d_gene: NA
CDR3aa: CASSQPDSPDTQYF
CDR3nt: TGTGCCAGCAGCCAGCCGGACAGTCCAGATACGCAGTATTTT

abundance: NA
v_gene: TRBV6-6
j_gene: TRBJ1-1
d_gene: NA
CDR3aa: CASSRERGDTEAFF
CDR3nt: TGTGCCAGCTCCCGGGAGAGGGGAGACACTGAAGCTTTCTTT

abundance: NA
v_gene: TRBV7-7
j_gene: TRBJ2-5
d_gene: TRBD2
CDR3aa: CASSLAGGGETQYF
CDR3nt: TGTGCTAGCAGCTTAGCGGGAGGAGGAGAGACCCAGTACTTC

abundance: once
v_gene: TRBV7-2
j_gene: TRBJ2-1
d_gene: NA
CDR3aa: CASSSLRGRANEQFF
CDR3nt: TGTGCCAGCAGCTCCCTTAGGGGGAGGGCGAATGAGCAGTTCTTC

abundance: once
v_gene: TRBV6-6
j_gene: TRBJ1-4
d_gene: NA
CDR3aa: CASSSHRRSNEKLFF
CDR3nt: TGTGCCAGCAGTTCCCACAGGCGGTCTAATGAAAAACTGTTTTTT

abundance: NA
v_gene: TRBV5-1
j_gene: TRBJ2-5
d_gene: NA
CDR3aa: CASSGGDRGETQYF
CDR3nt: TGCGCCAGCAGCGGCGGCGACAGAGGAGAGACCCAGTACTTC

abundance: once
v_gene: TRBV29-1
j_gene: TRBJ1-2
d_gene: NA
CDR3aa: CSALGANGYTF
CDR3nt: TGCAGCGCCCTCGGGGCTAATGGCTACACCTTC

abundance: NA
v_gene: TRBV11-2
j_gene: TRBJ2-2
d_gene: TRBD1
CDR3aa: CASSSTGVLSGELFF
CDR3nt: TGTGCCAGCAGCTCGACAGGGGTTCTTTCCGGGGAGCTGTTTTTT

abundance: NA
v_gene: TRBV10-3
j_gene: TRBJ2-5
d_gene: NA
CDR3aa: CAISADFRETQYF
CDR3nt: TGTGCCATCAGTGCGGATTTTAGGGAGACCCAGTACTTC

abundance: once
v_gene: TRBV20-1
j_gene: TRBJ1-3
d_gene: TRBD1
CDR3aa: CSARGQGGNTIYF
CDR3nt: TGCAGTGCTAGGGGACAGGGCGGAAACACCATATATTTT

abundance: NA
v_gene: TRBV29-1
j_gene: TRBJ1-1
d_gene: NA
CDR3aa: CSTRGLNTEAFF
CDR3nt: TGCAGCACCAGGGGTTTGAACACTGAAGCTTTCTTT

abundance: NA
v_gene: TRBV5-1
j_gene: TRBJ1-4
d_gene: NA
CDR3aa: CASSTDSPDEKLFF
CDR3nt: TGCGCCAGCAGCACGGACAGTCCGGATGAAAAACTGTTTTTT

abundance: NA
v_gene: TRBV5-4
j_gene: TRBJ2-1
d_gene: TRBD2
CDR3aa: CASRRRELNNEQFF
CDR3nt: TGTGCCAGCAGGAGGCGGGAGCTAAACAATGAGCAGTTCTTC

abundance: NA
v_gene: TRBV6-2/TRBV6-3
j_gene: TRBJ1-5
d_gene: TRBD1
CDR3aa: CASRLGQGAGNQPQHF
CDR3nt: TGTGCCAGCAGACTGGGGCAGGGGGCAGGCAATCAGCCCCAGCATTTT

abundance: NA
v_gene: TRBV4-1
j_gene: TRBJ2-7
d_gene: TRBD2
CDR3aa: CASSPGLAVDYEQYF
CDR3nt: TGCGCCAGCAGCCCGGGACTAGCGGTAGATTACGAGCAGTACTTC

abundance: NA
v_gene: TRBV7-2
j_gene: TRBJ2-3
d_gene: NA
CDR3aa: CASSPQGIADTQYF
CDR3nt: TGTGCCAGCAGCCCCCAGGGGATAGCCGATACGCAGTATTTT

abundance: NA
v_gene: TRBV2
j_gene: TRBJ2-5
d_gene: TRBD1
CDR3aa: CASRTGQGARVTETQYF
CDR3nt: TGTGCCAGCAGAACGGGACAGGGGGCCCGGGTGACAGAGACCCAGTACTTC

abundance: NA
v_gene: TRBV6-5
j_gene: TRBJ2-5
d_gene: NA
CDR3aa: CASSYSIGQGKTQYF
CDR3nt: TGTGCCAGCAGTTACTCGATCGGCCAGGGAAAGACCCAGTACTTC

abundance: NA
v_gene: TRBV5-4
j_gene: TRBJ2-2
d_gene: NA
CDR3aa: CASRDSGELFF
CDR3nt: TGTGCCAGCAGAGACTCGGGGGAGCTGTTTTTT

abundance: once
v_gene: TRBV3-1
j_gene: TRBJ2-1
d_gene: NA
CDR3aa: CASSQGDSSQGFF
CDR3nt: TGTGCCAGCAGCCAGGGGGACTCTTCGCAGGGGTTCTTC

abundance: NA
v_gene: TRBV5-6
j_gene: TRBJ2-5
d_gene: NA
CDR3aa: CATSRRQALQETQYF
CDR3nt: TGTGCCACTAGTAGGCGACAGGCGCTCCAAGAGACCCAGTACTTC

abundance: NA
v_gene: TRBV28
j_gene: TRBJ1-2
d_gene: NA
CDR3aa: CASSLSTAYYGYTF
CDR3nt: TGTGCCAGCAGTCTTTCGACAGCTTACTATGGCTACACCTTC

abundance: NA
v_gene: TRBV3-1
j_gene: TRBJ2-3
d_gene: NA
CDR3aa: CASSQGRDTQYF
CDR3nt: TGTGCCAGCAGCCAGGGAAGGGATACGCAGTATTTT